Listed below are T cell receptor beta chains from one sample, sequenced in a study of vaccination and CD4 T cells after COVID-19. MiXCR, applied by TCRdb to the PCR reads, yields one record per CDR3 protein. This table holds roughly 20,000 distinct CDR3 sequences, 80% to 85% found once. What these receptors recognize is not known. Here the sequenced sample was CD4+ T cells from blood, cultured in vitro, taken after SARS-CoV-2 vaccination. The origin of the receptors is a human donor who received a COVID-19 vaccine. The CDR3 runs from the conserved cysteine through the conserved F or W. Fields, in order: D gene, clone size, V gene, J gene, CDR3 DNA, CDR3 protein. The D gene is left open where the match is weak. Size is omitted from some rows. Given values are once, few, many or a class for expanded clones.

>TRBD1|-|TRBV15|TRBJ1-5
TGTGCCACCAGCAGAGGTCCGACAGGGAGGTTGAATCAGCCCCAGCATTTT
CATSRGPTGRLNQPQHF
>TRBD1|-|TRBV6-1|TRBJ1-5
TGTGCCAGCCATACCAGGGGGCAGGGTAATCAGCCCCAGCATTTT
CASHTRGQGNQPQHF
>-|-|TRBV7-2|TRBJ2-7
TGTGCCAGCAGCTTAACAGGCTACGAGCAGTACTTC
CASSLTGYEQYF
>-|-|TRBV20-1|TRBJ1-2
TGCAGTGCTAGACTAATGGGAGTTAACTATGGCTACACCTTC
CSARLMGVNYGYTF
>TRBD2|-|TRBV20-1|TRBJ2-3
TGCAGTGCTACGCTTAGCGGGGGTGTGGTGGATACGCAGTATTTT
CSATLSGGVVDTQYF
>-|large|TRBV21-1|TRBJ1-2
TGTGCCAGCAGCAAAGATGTCAGGGTTGAGGGACAGCGTTACTATGGCTACACCTTC
CASSKDVRVEGQRYYGYTF
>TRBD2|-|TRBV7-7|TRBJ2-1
TGTGCCAGCAGCCCAGCGGGGGGCGCCTACAATGAGCAGTTCTTC
CASSPAGGAYNEQFF
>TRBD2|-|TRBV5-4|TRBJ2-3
TGTGCCAGCAGCCCCCCGGGACTAGGAACAGATACGCAGTATTTT
CASSPPGLGTDTQYF
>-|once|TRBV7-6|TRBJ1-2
TGTGCCAGAATCACCAATACCCAGGTTTATGGCTACACCTTC
CARITNTQVYGYTF
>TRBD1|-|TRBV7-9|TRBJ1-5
TGTGCCAGCAGTCTTAGACCCGGGACAGGGATGCATTTT
CASSLRPGTGMHF
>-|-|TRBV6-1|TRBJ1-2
TGTGCCGGGGCAGGCCCTTTTAATCCGGGAGCAAGGGGGACTAACTATGGCTACACCTTC
CAGAGPFNPGARGTNYGYTF
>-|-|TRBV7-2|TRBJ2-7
TGTGCCAGCAGCTTAGAGGGGGGGGGCTACGAGCAGTACTTC
CASSLEGGGYEQYF
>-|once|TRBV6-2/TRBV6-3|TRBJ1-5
TGTGCCAGCAGTTACCGGGCAGGGGCTATCAATCAGCCCCAGCATTTT
CASSYRAGAINQPQHF
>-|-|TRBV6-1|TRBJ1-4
TGTGCCAGCAGTGAAGCGCTCGGGGGAGGGGAAAAACTGTTTTTT
CASSEALGGGEKLFF
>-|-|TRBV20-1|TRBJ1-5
TGCAGTGCTAGGGATAGCAGTCAGCCCCAGCATTTT
CSARDSSQPQHF
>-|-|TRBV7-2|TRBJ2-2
TGTGCCAGCAGGCAAACTTTCCTCCCGGGCGGGGAGCTGTTTTTT
CASRQTFLPGGELFF
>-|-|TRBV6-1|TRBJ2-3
TGTGCCAGCATTCGCTCGGGGGGCCCCACAGATACGCAGTATTTT
CASIRSGGPTDTQYF
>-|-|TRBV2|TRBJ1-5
TGTGCCAGCAACCAGGGTCGTCAGCCCCAGCATTTT
CASNQGRQPQHF
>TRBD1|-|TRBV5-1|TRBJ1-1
TGCGCCAGCAGCTTGGGGACAGGGTTCATGAACACTGAAGCTTTCTTT
CASSLGTGFMNTEAFF
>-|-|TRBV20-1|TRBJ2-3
TGCAGTGCTAGGCAAGGCCCCTCACGTGATACGCAGTATTTT
CSARQGPSRDTQYF
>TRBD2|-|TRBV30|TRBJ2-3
TGTGCCTGGAGTGTGACGGGGGGGCCCACAGATACGCAGTATTTT
CAWSVTGGPTDTQYF
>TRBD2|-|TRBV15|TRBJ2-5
TGTGCCACCAGCAGAGTGGGACTAGCAAGACAAGAGACCCAGTACTTC
CATSRVGLARQETQYF
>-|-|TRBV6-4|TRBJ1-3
TGTGCCAGCAGAGGAAGCTCTGGAAACACCATATATTTT
CASRGSSGNTIYF
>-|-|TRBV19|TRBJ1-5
TGTGCCAGTAGTATAAATCGGGGCAGAGGGAAACAGCCCCAGCATTTT
CASSINRGRGKQPQHF
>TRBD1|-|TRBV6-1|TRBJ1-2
TGTGCCATCATTACGACAGGGAGTTCAAGTGGCTACACCTTC
CAIITTGSSSGYTF
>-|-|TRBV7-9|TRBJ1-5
TGTGCCAGCAGCCTGACAGGAGCAAATCAGCCCCAGCATTTT
CASSLTGANQPQHF
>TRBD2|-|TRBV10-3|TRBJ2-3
TGTGCCATCAGTGAGTCGCGGGGAGGGACAGATACGCAGTATTTT
CAISESRGGTDTQYF
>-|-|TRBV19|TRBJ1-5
TGTGCCAGTAGTAAGAGTAATTCGAATCAGCCCCAGCATTTT
CASSKSNSNQPQHF
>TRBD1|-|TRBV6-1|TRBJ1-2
TGTGCCAGCAGTGAGACAGGGGAGTATGGCTACACCTTC
CASSETGEYGYTF
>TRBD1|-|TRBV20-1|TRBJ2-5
TGCAGTGCTAGCCGGACAGGGGCAGAGACCCAGTACTTC
CSASRTGAETQYF
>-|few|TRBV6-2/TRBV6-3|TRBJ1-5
TGTGCCAGCAGCCGCCCGGATAGGCCCCAGCATTTT
CASSRPDRPQHF
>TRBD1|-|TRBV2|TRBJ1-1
TGTGCCAGCAGAGTTGACAGGGTGGGCACTGAAGCTTTCTTT
CASRVDRVGTEAFF
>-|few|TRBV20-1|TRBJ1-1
TGCAGTGCTAGACCCAGAAGGGGGTCGACTGAAGCTTTCTTT
CSARPRRGSTEAFF
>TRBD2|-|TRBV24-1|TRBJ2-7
TGTGCCACCAGTGATTTGCTAGGACTAGTTGTCTACGAGCAGTACTTC
CATSDLLGLVVYEQYF
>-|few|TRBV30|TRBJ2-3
TGTGCCTGGAGTGTACTTCCATCCGGCACGCAGTATTTT
CAWSVLPSGTQYF